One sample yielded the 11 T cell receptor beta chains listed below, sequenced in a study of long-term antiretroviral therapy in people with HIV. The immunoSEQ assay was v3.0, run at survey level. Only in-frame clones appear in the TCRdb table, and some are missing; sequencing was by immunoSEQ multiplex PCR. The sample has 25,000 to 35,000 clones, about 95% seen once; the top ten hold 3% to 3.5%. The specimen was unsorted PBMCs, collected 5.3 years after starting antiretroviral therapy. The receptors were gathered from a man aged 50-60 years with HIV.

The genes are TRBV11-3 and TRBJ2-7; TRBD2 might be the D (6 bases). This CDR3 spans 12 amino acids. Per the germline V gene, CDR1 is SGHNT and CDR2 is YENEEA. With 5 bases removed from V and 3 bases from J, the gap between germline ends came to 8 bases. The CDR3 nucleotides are TGTGCCAGCAGCCTTAGCGGCTACGAGCAGTACTTC. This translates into CASSLSGYEQYF.

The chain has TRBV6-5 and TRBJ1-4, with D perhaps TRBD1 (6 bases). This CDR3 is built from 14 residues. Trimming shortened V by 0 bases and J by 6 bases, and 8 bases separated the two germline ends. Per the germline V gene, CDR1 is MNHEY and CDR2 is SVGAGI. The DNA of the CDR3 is TGTGCCAGCAGTTACTCTGGGGGCGATGAAAAACTGTTTTTT. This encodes CASSYSGGDEKLFF.

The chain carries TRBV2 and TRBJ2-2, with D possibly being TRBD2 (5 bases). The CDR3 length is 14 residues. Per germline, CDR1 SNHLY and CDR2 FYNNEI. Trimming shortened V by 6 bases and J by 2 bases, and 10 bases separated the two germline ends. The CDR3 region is CASRTDSNTGELFF. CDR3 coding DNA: TGTGCCAGCAGGACGGACTCCAACACCGGGGAGCTGTTTTTT.

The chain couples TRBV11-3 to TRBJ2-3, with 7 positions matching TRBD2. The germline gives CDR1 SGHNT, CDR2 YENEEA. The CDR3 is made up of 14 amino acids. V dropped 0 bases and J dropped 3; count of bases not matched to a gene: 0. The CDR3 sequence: CASSLDGGTDTQYF. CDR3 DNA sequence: TGTGCCAGCAGCTTAGACGGGGGGACAGATACGCAGTATTTT.

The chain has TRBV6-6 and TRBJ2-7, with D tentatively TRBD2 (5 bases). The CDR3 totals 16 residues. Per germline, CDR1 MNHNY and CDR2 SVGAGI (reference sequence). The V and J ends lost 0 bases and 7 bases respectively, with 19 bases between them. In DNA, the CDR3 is TGTGCCAGCAGTTACTCTGAGGCAGCGGCTAGTTTGGAGCAGTACTTC. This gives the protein CASSYSEAAASLEQYF.

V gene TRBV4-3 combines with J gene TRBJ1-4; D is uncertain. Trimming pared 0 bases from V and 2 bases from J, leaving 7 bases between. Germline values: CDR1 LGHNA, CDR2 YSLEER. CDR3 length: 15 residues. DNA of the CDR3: TGCGCCAGCAGCCAAGATTGGGTTACTAATGAAAAACTGTTTTTT. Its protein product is CASSQDWVTNEKLFF.

The CDR3 loop reads CSAVGVRGGDEQYF. Here the CDR3 DNA reads TGCAGCGCCGTGGGGGTCAGGGGAGGTGACGAGCAGTACTTC. The chain has TRBV29-1 and TRBJ2-7, with D possibly being TRBD1 or TRBD2 (6 bases each). This CDR3 region has 14 residues. Trimming left V 7 bases short and J 5 bases short, with 21 bases between. CDR1 and CDR2 from the germline V gene are SQVTM and ANQGSEA.

The CDR3 reads CASSFGTGPDTQYF. The CDR3 DNA reads TGTGCCAGCAGCTTCGGGACAGGGCCAGATACGCAGTATTTT. The chain is built from TRBV5-6 and TRBJ2-3; TRBD1 matches at 9 bases. CDR1 is SGHDT and CDR2 is YYEEEE in the germline V gene. Unmatched junction bases numbered 2, after V lost 2 bases and J lost 4 bases. CDR3 length: 14 residues.

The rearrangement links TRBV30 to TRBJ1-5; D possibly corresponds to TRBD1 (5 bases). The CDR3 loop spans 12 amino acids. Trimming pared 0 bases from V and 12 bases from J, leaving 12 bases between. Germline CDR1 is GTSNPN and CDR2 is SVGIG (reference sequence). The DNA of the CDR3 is TGTGCCTGGAGTGTATCCGGGACTGACCAGCATTTT. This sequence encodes CAWSVSGTDQHF. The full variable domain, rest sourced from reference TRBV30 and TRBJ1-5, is SQTIHQWPATLVQPVGSPLSLECTVEGTSNPNLYWYRQAAGRGLQLLFYSVGIGQISSEVPQNLSASRPQDRQFILSSKKLLLSDSGFYLCAWSVSGTDQHFGDGTRLSIL.

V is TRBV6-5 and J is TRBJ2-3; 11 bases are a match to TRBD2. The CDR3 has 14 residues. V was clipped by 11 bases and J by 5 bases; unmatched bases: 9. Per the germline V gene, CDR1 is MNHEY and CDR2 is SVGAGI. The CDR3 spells CASSGLAGGDTQYF. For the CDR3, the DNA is TGTGCCTCCAGCGGCCTAGCGGGGGGAGATACGCAGTATTTT.

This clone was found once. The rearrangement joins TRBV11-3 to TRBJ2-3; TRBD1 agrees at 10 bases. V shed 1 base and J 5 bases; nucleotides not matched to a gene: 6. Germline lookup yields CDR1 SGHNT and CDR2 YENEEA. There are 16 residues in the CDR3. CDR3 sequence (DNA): TGTGCCAGCAGCTTAGCTTCCGGGACAGGGGTAGATACGCAGTATTTT. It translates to CASSLASGTGVDTQYF.